Listed below are T cell receptor beta chains from one sample, sequenced in a study of cytomegalovirus exposure and HLA in healthy donors. Method: immunoSEQ multiplex PCR; TCRdb's copy keeps in-frame clones and lacks some. The table lists over 120,000 clones, about 80% of them singletons. Sequenced: PBMCs. The receptors originated from a female donor in good health and CMV-seronegative. CDR3s include the opening cysteine and the closing phenylalanine or tryptophan. The D gene is left open where the match is weak. Clone size is given for some rows only: seen once, a few or many times, or a class if the clone is expanded.

j_call v_call d_call clone_size cdr3_aa
TRBJ2-7 TRBV7-3 - - CASSHARLGEQYF
TRBJ1-1 TRBV11-3 - few CASSLGPTGSEAFF
TRBJ2-2 TRBV5-4 - once CASSLGGGLTGELFF
TRBJ2-7 TRBV5-1 TRBD1 once CASSPKLTDRVREQYF
TRBJ1-1 TRBV7-9 - - CSSSHDRNTEAFF
- TRBV30 TRBD1 - CAWSAGTGIPYEQYF
TRBJ2-7 TRBV7-2 TRBD1 - CASSPWDRGEQYF
TRBJ2-4 TRBV15 TRBD1 - CATSRVPDRDIQYF
TRBJ2-4 TRBV5-1 TRBD1 - CASRRVTGVDIQYF
- TRBV5-1 - - CASRGTGDSYEQYF
TRBJ1-4 TRBV5-1 - - CASRTATNEKLFF
TRBJ2-2 TRBV5-4 - - CASSLGGTLNTGELFF
TRBJ1-5 TRBV5-1 - - CASRDSENQPQHF
TRBJ1-3 TRBV14 - few CASSQESYSSGNTIYF
TRBJ2-2 TRBV13 TRBD1 - CASSAAGTGAFNTGELFF
TRBJ2-7 TRBV19 - once CASSMGGYEQYF
TRBJ1-2 TRBV9 - - CASSSRLGYTF
TRBJ2-5 TRBV6-1 TRBD1 - CASRVDRGSQETQYF
TRBJ1-5 TRBV7-9 - - CSSSPPGEPQHF
TRBJ1-3 TRBV25-1 - - CASSAGSGNTIYF
TRBJ1-1 TRBV29-1 TRBD1 few CSGDSLGVTEAFF
TRBJ2-6 TRBV6-1 - - CASSRPVSGANVLTF
TRBJ1-1 TRBV4-1 - - CASSQGSGSGTEAFF
TRBJ1-1 TRBV30 - few CAWSKADFEAFF
TRBJ1-1 TRBV28 TRBD1 few CASSPVETGGNTEAFF
TRBJ2-1 TRBV9 TRBD2 once CASSETMTSGTYNEQFF
TRBJ2-7 TRBV7-2 - - CASSLVRGAYEQYF
TRBJ2-5 TRBV13 TRBD2 - CASSRTELAGGPKTQYF
TRBJ2-7 TRBV7-4 TRBD2 - CASSCRRPGLAGSYEQYF
TRBJ2-5 TRBV30 - - CAWSGGLKETQYF
TRBJ2-3 TRBV5-6 TRBD2 - CASGSSGRSTDTQYF
TRBJ1-2 TRBV27 - - CASSPHSLDGYTF
TRBJ2-7 TRBV28 TRBD2 - CASRPRTSGRYEQYF
TRBJ1-1 TRBV28 - - CASRLQAMNTEAFF
TRBJ2-1 TRBV5-1 TRBD2 - CASSAGLAVPSYNEQFF